This T cell receptor (beta chain) was sequenced for a study of blood T cell repertoires in COVID-19. The CDR3 consists of 14 residues. V was shortened by 3 bases and J by 3 bases, with 9 bases between the two germline ends. Germline-derived CDR1 and CDR2 are GTSNPN and SVGIG (reference sequence). Only in-frame clones appear in the TCRdb table, and some are missing; sequencing was by immunoSEQ multiplex PCR. The top ten clones hold roughly 4.3% of a sample with fewer than 500,000 clones, more than 85% of them seen once. The V gene is TRBV30, the J gene TRBJ1-6; a weak D match, TRBD1 (5 bases). This clonotype was obtained from a woman under 40 with acute or convalescent COVID-19. Sequences were obtained from peripheral blood. CDR3 sequence: CAWRIGVYNSPLHF. The CDR3 DNA is TGTGCCTGGAGAATAGGGGTCTATAATTCACCCCTCCACTTT. Full variable domain (missing parts from reference TRBV30 and TRBJ1-6): SQTIHQWPATLVQPVGSPLSLECTVEGTSNPNLYWYRQAAGRGLQLLFYSVGIGQISSEVPQNLSASRPQDRQFILSSKKLLLSDSGFYLCAWRIGVYNSPLHFGNGTRLTVT.